Here is one TCR beta chain with its context. The antigen is not known. Molecular barcoded adaptors covering alpha/delta and beta/gamma chains were used on approximately 400 ng RNA. TCRdb reanalysed the reads using MiXCR and keeps one entry per CDR3 protein. Here the sample spans some 30,000 distinct CDR3 sequences, about a fifth being singletons. Sampling of bone marrow took place during active disease in every patient. These data belong to a study of read filtering for tumor transcriptome and immune sequencing. Study-level information: Patients were 16 to 20 male and some 15 female, mean age 65.9 years, range about 47 to 85. Notes on the study in general: Dropping single-read clonotypes raised IR-seq and RNA-seq shared-clonotype correlation.

V shed 3 bases and J shed 3 bases, with 15 bases lying between them. The V gene's germline CDR1 is KGHDR and CDR2 SFDVKD. There are 16 residues in the CDR3. The genes are TRBV24-1 and TRBJ2-3; the D gene is possibly TRBD1 (5 bases). What was sequenced was a population of CD138-negative cells sorted from bone marrow. This receptor was taken from a donor at least 40 years old with multiple myeloma. In DNA form, the CDR3 reads TGTGCCACCAGTGATCGTCATGGGGCAGGGACAGATACGCAGTATTTT. It specifies CATSDRHGAGTDTQYF.